The 23 T cell receptor beta chains below come from one sample, sequenced in a study of liver allograft versus peripheral blood T cells. Study-level background: Comparing T cell receptor repertoires in transplanted livers with those in recipients' peripheral blood was part of the design.

TCRdb ran MiXCR on the reads and lists one entry per CDR3 protein. The profile shows about 8,500 distinct CDR3 sequences, approximately 17% of them singletons. The receptors were sampled from a human patient who had a liver transplant. Some T cells may be supplied by the graft donor.

Many counts were recorded for this clonotype. This rearrangement joins TRBV12-3 or TRBV12-4 to TRBJ2-2; D unclear. This CDR3 region has 12 residues. The V end lost 3 bases, the J end lost 6 bases, and 5 bases lay between the germline ends. CDR3 nucleotide sequence: TGTGCCAGCAGTTTCGGACCCGGGGAGCTGTTTTTT. Translated: CASSFGPGELFF.

This clonotype was seen many times. The chain is built from TRBV28 and TRBJ2-6; 7 bases line up with TRBD1. Trimming removed 7 bases from V and 0 bases from J; junction bases left unmatched: 6. CDR1 and CDR2 (germline): MDHEN, SYDVKM. The CDR3 runs 16 residues. CDR3 DNA: TGTGCCAGCATGGGGACAGAGTTCTCTGGGGCCAACGTCCTGACTTTC. This translates into CASMGTEFSGANVLTF.

This clonotype was counted many times. CDR3 in amino acids: CASSPSGGDGYTF. The CDR3 DNA follows: TGTGCCAGCAGCCCATCAGGGGGAGATGGCTACACCTTC. This chain connects TRBV7-3 to TRBJ1-2, with 7 bases fitting TRBD1. The germline CDR1 and CDR2 sequences are SGHTA and FQGTGA. CDR3 size: 13 residues. V gave up 5 bases and J gave up 6 bases; unmatched junction bases: 6.

This clonotype was detected many times. The chain couples TRBV5-5 to TRBJ2-2, with D perhaps assigned TRBD1 or TRBD2 (5 bases each). V dropped 0 bases and J dropped 0 bases, with 9 bases sitting between them. The CDR3 extends over 16 amino acids. Per germline, CDR1 SGHKS and CDR2 YYEKEE (reference sequence). CDR3 bases: TGTGCCAGCAGCTTGGGACGGGACGCGAACACCGGGGAGCTGTTTTTT. Protein: CASSLGRDANTGELFF.

This clonotype is classed as large. The chain combines TRBV19 with TRBJ1-2; D unclear. V was clipped by 3 bases and J by 11 bases, with 13 bases between them. This CDR3 contains 12 residues. Germline values: CDR1 LNHDA, CDR2 SQIVND (reference sequence). CDR3 region: CASSIGPSSYTF. As DNA, the CDR3 is TGTGCCAGTAGTATCGGGCCGAGTAGTTACACCTTC.

This clonotype is judged medium-sized (0.01 to 0.1%). The rearrangement joins TRBV15 to TRBJ2-1; weak D call: TRBD2 (6 bases). V was cut by 5 bases and J by 8 bases, with 25 bases left in between. This CDR3 comprises 17 residues. Germline CDR1 is LNHNV and CDR2 is YYDKDF (reference sequence). DNA for the CDR3: TGTGCCACCAGCCCCACGGGAACGGAGGCGCGGGGCGATGAGCAGTTCTTC. Translating gives CATSPTGTEARGDEQFF.

This clonotype appeared many times. CDR3: CASSPTGVNTGELFF. In DNA form, the CDR3 reads TGTGCCAGCAGCCCGACAGGGGTGAACACCGGGGAGCTGTTTTTT. V usage is TRBV7-3 and J usage is TRBJ2-2; TRBD1 matches at 8 bases. This CDR3 region has 15 residues. In germline, CDR1 is SGHTA, CDR2 FQGTGA. Losses at the gene ends were 5 bases for V and 1 base for J; bases not matched to a gene: 3.

This clonotype counts as medium-sized. J is TRBJ1-4 and V is TRBV28; D possibly corresponds to TRBD1 (6 bases). This CDR3 comprises 15 residues. Trimming removed 7 bases from V and 5 bases from J, with 17 bases in between. The germline V gene has CDR1 MDHEN and CDR2 SYDVKM. This chain's CDR3 is CASTSPGGGNEKLFF. In DNA form, the CDR3 reads TGTGCCAGCACCTCCCCTGGAGGGGGAAATGAAAAACTGTTTTTT. Based on the CDR3 plus reference TRBV28 and TRBJ1-4, the full variable domain is DVKVTQSSRYLVKRTGEKVFLECVQDMDHENMFWYRQDPGLGLRLIYFSYDVKMKEKGDIPEGYSVSREKKERFSLILESASTNQTSMYLCASTSPGGGNEKLFFGSGTQLSVL.

The chain combines TRBV11-2 with TRBJ1-1; the D is unclear. Trimming cost V 3 bases and J 8 bases, with 16 bases left between them. Germline values: CDR1 SGHAT, CDR2 FQNNGV. The CDR3 totals 14 residues. CDR3: CASSFADSGREAFF. DNA for the CDR3: TGTGCCAGCAGCTTTGCGGATTCTGGCAGGGAAGCTTTCTTT.

This chain connects TRBV2 to TRBJ1-5; 7 bases match TRBD1. The CDR3 covers 15 residues. V lost 6 bases and J lost 5; bases outside the gene matches: 10. Germline assignment: CDR1 SNHLY and CDR2 FYNNEI. CDR3 DNA sequence: TGTGCCAGCAGGGGGGACAGCGGCGCCTATCAGCCCCAGCATTTT. It yields the protein CASRGDSGAYQPQHF.

By share of the sample, this clonotype is medium-sized. The chain couples TRBV28 to TRBJ2-7; TRBD1 might be the D (5 bases). Germline V lookup: CDR1 MDHEN, CDR2 SYDVKM. V was shortened by 5 bases and J by 3 bases, with 20 bases between the two germline ends. The CDR3 covers 16 residues. The CDR3 protein is CASSPPPQGTFYEQYF. In nucleotides, the CDR3 is TGTGCCAGCAGTCCTCCCCCCCAGGGAACCTTCTACGAGCAGTACTTC.

The CDR3 sequence: CASSFGGGAGNEQFF. CDR3 DNA sequence: TGTGCCAGCAGCTTTGGGGGGGGAGCCGGCAATGAGCAGTTCTTC. The chain couples TRBV7-3 to TRBJ2-1, with 7 nucleotides matching TRBD2. CDR1 SGHTA and CDR2 FQGTGA come from the germline V gene. The CDR3 runs to 15 residues. The V and J ends lost 3 bases and 6 bases, in that order; junction bases with no gene match: 8.

There are many counts of this clonotype. The rearrangement joins TRBV6-6 to TRBJ1-1; D uncertain. The V and J ends lost 0 bases and 0 bases respectively, with 5 bases between them. In germline, CDR1 is MNHNY, CDR2 SVGAGI (reference sequence). CDR3 length equals 14 residues. The CDR3 reads CASSYSGLNTEAFF. The CDR3 DNA follows: TGTGCCAGCAGTTACTCAGGGCTGAACACTGAAGCTTTCTTT.

In its sample, this clonotype was seen a few times. The genes are TRBV19 and TRBJ1-1; tentatively, D is TRBD1 (5 bases). CDR1 is LNHDA and CDR2 is SQIVND in the germline V gene (reference sequence). Between the trimmed V and J ends, which lost 4 bases and 4 bases, there was a span of 19 bases. This CDR3 has 16 amino acids. CDR3: CASSTPALKGSTEAFF. The CDR3 DNA reads as TGTGCCAGTAGTACCCCGGCCTTGAAGGGGAGCACTGAAGCTTTCTTT.

This clonotype is judged medium-sized. The V call is TRBV28, the J call TRBJ1-4, with D hard to call. V gave up 10 bases and J gave up 0 bases, with 9 bases separating them. Germline V gene sequence: CDR1 MDHEN, CDR2 SYDVKM. CDR3 length: 13 amino acids. In DNA form, the CDR3 reads TGTGCCACAACGGGCGCAACTAATGAAAAACTGTTTTTT. This sequence encodes CATTGATNEKLFF.

In its sample, this clonotype ranks as medium-sized. V and J are TRBV12-3 or TRBV12-4 and TRBJ1-2; 10 bases fit TRBD1. The junction had 20 bases not matched to a gene; V was cut back by 9 bases and J by 4 bases. This CDR3 region has 18 residues. The CDR3 DNA follows: TGTGCCAGTACGGAGACAGGGGGCTTGCAAGGTGGTAGCTATGGCTACACCTTC. This sequence encodes CASTETGGLQGGSYGYTF.

By sample share, this clonotype is medium-sized. The rearrangement links TRBV18 to TRBJ2-5, with a tentative D call TRBD2 (7 bases). The CDR3 has 16 residues. Germline loops: CDR1 KGHSH, CDR2 LQKENI. Trimming removed 0 bases from V and 2 bases from J, with 13 bases in between. This CDR3 is CASSPPHGGRQETQYF. The CDR3 region has the DNA TGTGCCAGCTCACCACCTCACGGGGGGCGACAAGAGACCCAGTACTTC.

The sample holds many counts of this clonotype. The V and J genes are TRBV28 and TRBJ2-1, with 8 bases matching TRBD1. V gave up 2 bases and J gave up 3 bases; unmatched junction bases: 6. The germline gives CDR1 MDHEN, CDR2 SYDVKM. This CDR3 has 16 residues. CDR3 DNA sequence: TGTGCCAGCAGTTTAGCAGGGGGCCCCCTCTACAATGAGCAGTTCTTC. Protein: CASSLAGGPLYNEQFF.

This clonotype qualifies as medium-sized. The rearrangement joins TRBV12-3 or TRBV12-4 to TRBJ1-4; 7 bases agree with TRBD1. The V segment lost 5 bases and the J segment 1 base; nucleotides outside the gene matches: 7. The CDR3 has 16 amino acids. For the CDR3, the DNA is TGTGCCAGCAGTCCGTACAGGGGTGGAACTAATGAAAAACTGTTTTTT. Its protein product is CASSPYRGGTNEKLFF.

The chain combines TRBV28 with TRBJ2-7; D may be TRBD1 or TRBD2 (6 bases each). The germline V gene has CDR1 MDHEN and CDR2 SYDVKM. CDR3 length equals 19 residues. V was pared by 4 bases and J by 3 bases, with 28 bases between. CDR3 sequence reads: CASSSDRNIPSRGDYEQYF. As DNA, the CDR3 is TGTGCCAGCAGTTCTGACAGGAACATTCCTAGTAGGGGGGACTACGAGCAGTACTTC.

This clonotype is termed medium-sized. V is TRBV24-1 and J is TRBJ1-5; D might be TRBD1 (6 bases). Trimming shortened V by 6 bases and J by 10 bases, and 21 bases separated the two germline ends. Per the germline V gene, CDR1 is KGHDR and CDR2 is SFDVKD. The CDR3 extends over 15 amino acids. CDR3 DNA sequence: TGTGCCACCAGTTCCCTAACAGGGAGGTTCGAACCCCAGCATTTT. It is translated as CATSSLTGRFEPQHF.

By proportion, this clonotype is medium-sized. The rearrangement joins TRBV29-1 to TRBJ1-2; weak D call: TRBD1 (6 bases). Trimming removed 0 bases at V and 4 bases at J, with 12 bases between. The germline V gene has CDR1 SQVTM and CDR2 ANQGSEA. There are 14 residues in the CDR3. The DNA of the CDR3 is TGCAGCGTTGAAGAAGATGAGGGGGTCTATGGCTACACCTTC. It yields the protein CSVEEDEGVYGYTF.

This clonotype is labeled as medium-sized (0.01 to 0.1%). The chain employs TRBV18 and TRBJ2-4, with D perhaps TRBD1 (6 bases). The germline V gene encodes CDR1 KGHSH and CDR2 LQKENI. Trimming took 3 bases from V and 8 from J, leaving 14 bases between them. The CDR3 spans 14 residues. The CDR3 coding sequence is TGTGCCAGCTCACCTCCTGGGGGCGTGTACATTCAGTACTTC. Translation gives CASSPPGGVYIQYF.